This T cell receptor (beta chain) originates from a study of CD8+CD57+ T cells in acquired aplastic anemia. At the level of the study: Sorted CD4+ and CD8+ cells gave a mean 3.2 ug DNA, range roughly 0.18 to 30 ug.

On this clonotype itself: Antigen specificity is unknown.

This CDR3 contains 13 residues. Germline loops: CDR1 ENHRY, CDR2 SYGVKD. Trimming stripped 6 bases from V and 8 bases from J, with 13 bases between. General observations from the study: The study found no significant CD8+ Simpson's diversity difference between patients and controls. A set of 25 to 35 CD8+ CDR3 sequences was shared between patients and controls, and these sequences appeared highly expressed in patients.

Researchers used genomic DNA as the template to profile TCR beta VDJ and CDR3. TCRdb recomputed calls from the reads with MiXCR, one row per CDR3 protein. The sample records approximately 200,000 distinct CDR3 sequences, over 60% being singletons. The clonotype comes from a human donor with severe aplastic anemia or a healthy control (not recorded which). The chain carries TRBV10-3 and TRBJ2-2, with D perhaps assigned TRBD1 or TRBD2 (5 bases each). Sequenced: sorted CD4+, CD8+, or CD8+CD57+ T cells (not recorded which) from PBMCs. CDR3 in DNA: TGTGCCATCAGGCAGGGTGGAGGTGGGGAGCTGTTTTTT. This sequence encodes CAIRQGGGGELFF.